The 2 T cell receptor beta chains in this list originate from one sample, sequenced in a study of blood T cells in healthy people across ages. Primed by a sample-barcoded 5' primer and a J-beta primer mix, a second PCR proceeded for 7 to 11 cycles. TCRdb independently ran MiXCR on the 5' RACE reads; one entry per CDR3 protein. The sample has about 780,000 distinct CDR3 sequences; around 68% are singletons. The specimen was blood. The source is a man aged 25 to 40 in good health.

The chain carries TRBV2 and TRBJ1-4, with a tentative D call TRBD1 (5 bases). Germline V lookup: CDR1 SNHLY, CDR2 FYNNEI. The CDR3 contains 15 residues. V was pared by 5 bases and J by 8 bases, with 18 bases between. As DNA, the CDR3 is TGTGCCAGCAGTCAGGGCCCCGTAGAAGAAGAAAAACTGTTTTTT. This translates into CASSQGPVEEEKLFF.

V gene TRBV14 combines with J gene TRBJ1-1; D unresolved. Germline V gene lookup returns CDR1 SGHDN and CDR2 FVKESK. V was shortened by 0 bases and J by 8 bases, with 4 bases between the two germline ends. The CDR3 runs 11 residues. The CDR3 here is CASSQDSEAFF. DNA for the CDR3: TGTGCCAGCAGCCAAGACTCCGAAGCTTTCTTT.